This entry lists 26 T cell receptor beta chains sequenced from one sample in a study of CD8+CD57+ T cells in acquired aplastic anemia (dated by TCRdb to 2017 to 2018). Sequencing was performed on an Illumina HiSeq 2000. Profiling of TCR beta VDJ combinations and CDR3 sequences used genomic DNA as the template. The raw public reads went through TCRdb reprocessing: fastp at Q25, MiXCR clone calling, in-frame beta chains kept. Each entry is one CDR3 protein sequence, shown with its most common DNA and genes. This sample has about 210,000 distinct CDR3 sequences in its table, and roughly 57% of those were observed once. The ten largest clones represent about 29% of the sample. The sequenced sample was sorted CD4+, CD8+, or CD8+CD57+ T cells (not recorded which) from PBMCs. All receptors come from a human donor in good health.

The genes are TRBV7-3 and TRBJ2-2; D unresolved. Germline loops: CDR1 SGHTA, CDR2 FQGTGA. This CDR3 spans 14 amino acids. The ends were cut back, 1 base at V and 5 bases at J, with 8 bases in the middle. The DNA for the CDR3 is TGTGCCAGCAGCTTAATCCCAGCGACCGGGGAGCTGTTTTTT. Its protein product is CASSLIPATGELFF. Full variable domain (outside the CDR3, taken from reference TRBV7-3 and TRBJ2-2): GAGVSQTPSNKVTEKGKYVELRCDPISGHTALYWYRQSLGQGPEFLIYFQGTGAADDSGLPNDRFFAVRPEGSVSTLKIQRTERGDSAVYLCASSLIPATGELFFGEGSRLTVL.

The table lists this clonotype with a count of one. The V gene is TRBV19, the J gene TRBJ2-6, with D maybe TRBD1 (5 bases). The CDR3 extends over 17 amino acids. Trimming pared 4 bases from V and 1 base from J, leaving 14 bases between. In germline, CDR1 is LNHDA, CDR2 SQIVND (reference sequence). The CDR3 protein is CASSNGQWSSGANVLTF. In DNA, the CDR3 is TGTGCCAGTAGTAACGGACAATGGAGTTCTGGGGCCAACGTCCTGACTTTC. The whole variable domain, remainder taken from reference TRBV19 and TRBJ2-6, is DGGITQSPKYLFRKEGQNVTLSCEQNLNHDAMYWYRQDPGQGLRLIYYSQIVNDFQKGDIAEGYSVSREKKESFPLTVTSAQKNPTAFYLCASSNGQWSSGANVLTFGAGSRLTVL.

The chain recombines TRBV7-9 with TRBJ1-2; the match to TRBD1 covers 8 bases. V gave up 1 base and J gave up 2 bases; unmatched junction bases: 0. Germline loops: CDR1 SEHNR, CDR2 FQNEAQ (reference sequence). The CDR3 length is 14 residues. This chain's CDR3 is CASSLGDRNYGYTF. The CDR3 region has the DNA TGTGCCAGCAGCTTAGGGGACAGGAACTATGGCTACACCTTC.

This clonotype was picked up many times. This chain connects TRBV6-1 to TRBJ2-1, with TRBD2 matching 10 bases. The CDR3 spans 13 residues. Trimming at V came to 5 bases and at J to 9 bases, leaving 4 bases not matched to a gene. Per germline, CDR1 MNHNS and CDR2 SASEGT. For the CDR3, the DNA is TGTGCCAGCAGTCGAGCGGGGGGGCTTGAGCAGTTCTTC. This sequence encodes CASSRAGGLEQFF.

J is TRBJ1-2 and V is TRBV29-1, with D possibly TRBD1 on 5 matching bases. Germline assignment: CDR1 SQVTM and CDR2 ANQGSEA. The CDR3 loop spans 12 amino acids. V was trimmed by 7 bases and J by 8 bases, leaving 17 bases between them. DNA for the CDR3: TGCAGCGCAACGGGGGGAGGGGAAGGCTACACCTTC. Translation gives CSATGGGEGYTF.

CDR3 bases: TGCAGTGCTAGAGTTGGCGGGATAACGGTTGAGCAGTTCTTC. Amino acids: CSARVGGITVEQFF. This sequence joins TRBV20-1 and TRBJ2-1, with D maybe TRBD2 (6 bases). V lost 1 base to trimming and J lost 9 bases, with 16 bases between them. There are 14 residues in the CDR3. Germline CDR1 and CDR2: DFQATT and SNEGSKA (reference sequence).

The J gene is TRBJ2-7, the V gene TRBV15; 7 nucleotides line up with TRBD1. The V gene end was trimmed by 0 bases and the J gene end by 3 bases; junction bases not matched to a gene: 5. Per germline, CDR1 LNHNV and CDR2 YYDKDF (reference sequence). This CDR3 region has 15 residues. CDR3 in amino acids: CATSREQGFLYEQYF. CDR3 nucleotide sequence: TGTGCCACCAGCAGAGAACAGGGGTTTCTCTACGAGCAGTACTTC.

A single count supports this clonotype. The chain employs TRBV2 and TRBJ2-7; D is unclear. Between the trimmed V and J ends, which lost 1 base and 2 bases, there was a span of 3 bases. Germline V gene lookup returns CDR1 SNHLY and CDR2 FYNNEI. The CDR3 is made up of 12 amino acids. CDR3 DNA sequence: TGTGCCAGCAGTGAAGGGACCTACGAGCAGTACTTC. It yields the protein CASSEGTYEQYF.

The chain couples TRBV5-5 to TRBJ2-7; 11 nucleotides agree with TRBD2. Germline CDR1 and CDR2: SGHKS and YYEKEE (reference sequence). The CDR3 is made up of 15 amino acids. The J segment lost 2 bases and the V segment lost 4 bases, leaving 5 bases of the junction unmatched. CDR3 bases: TGTGCCAGCAGCGGGACTAGCGGATACCCCTACGAGCAGTACTTC. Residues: CASSGTSGYPYEQYF.

The CDR3 region has the DNA TGTGCCATCAGTTATGGACAGGGAATCTATGGCTACACCTTC. This codes for CAISYGQGIYGYTF. V gene TRBV10-3 combines with J gene TRBJ1-2, with TRBD1 identical over 8 bases. CDR3 length equals 14 residues. Trimming removed 5 bases from V and 4 bases from J; junction bases left unmatched: 6. Germline CDR1 ENHRY, CDR2 SYGVKD.

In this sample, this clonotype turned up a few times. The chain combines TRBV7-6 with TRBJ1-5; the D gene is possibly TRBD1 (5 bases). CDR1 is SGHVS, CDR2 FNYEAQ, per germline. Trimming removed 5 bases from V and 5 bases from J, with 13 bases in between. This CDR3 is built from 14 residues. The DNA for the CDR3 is TGTGCCAGCAGCGCGTGGGGGAAGCATCAGCCCCAGCATTTT. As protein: CASSAWGKHQPQHF.

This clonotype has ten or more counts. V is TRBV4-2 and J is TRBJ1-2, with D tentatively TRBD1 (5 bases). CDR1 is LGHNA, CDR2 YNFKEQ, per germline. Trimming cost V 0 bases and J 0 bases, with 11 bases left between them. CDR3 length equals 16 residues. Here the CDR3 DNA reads TGTGCCAGCAGCCAAGAGATTGGGGGGGCTAACTATGGCTACACCTTC. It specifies CASSQEIGGANYGYTF.

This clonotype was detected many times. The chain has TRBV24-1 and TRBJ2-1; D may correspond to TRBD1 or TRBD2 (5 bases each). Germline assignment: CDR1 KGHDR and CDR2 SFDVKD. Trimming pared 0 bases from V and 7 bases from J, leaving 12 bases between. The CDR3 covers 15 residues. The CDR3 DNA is TGTGCCACCAGTGATTTGCTGGGGGATTCGAATGAGCAGTTCTTC. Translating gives CATSDLLGDSNEQFF.

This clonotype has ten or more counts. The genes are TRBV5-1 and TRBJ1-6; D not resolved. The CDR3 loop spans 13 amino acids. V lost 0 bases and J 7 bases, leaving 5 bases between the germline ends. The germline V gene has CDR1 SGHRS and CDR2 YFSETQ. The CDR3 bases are TGCGCCAGCAGCTTGGACGGAAATTCACCCCTCCACTTT. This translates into CASSLDGNSPLHF.

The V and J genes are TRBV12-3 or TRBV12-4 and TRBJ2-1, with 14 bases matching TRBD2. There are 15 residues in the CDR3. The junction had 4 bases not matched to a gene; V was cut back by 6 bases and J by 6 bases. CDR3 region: CASRQTSGGGNEQFF. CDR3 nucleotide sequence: TGTGCCAGCAGACAGACTAGCGGGGGGGGCAATGAGCAGTTCTTC.

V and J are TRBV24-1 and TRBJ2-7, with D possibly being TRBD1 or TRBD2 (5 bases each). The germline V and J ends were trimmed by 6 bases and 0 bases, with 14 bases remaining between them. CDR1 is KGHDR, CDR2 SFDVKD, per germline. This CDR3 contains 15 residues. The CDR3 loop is CATSSGAVSSYEQYF. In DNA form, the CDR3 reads TGTGCCACCAGTTCCGGGGCCGTGAGCTCCTACGAGCAGTACTTC.

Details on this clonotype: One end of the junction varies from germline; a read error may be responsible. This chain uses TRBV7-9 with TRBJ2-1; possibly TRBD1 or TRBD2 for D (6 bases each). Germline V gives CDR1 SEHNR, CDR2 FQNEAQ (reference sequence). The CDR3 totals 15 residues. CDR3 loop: CASSSSSGGHNEQFF. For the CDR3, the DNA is TGTGCTAGCAGCTCGTCAAGTGGGGGGCACAATGAGCAGTTCTTC.

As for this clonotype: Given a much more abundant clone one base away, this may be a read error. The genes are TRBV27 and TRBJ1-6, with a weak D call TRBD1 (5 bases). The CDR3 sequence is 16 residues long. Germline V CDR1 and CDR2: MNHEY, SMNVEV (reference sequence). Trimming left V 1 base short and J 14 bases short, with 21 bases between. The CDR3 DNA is TGTGCCAGCAGTTTATACTTCGGGGGGACGGGAACTACCCTCCACTTT. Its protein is CASSLYFGGTGTTLHF.

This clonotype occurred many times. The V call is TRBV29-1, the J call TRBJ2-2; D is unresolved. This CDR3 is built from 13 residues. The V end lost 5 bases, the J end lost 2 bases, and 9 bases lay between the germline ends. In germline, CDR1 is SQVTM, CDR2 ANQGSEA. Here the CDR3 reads CSVPGPNTGELFF. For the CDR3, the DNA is TGCAGCGTTCCGGGTCCAAACACCGGGGAGCTGTTTTTT.

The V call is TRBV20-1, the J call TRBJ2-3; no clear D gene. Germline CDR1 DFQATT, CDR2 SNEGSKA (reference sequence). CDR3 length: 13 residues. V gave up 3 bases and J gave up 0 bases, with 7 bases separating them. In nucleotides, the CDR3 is TGCAGTGCTAGGGCAGCTAGCACAGATACGCAGTATTTT. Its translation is CSARAASTDTQYF.

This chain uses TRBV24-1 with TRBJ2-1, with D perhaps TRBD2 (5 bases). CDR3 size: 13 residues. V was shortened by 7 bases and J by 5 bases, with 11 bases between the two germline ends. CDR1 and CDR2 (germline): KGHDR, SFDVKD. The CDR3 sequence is CATSRRVNNEQFF. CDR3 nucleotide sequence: TGTGCCACCAGCCGGCGGGTTAACAATGAGCAGTTCTTC.

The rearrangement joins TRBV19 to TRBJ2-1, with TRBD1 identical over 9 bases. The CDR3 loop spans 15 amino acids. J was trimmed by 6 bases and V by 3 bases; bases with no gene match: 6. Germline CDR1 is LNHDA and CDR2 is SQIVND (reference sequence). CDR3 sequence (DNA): TGTGCCAGTAGTATGGGACAGGGAATTTTCAATGAGCAGTTCTTC. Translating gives CASSMGQGIFNEQFF.

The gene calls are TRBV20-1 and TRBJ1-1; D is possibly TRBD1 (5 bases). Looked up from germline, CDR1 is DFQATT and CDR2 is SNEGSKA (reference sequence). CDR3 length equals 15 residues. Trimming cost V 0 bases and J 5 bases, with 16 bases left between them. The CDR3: CSARDSWRQTTEAFF. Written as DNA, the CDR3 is TGCAGTGCTAGAGATTCGTGGCGACAGACGACTGAAGCTTTCTTT.

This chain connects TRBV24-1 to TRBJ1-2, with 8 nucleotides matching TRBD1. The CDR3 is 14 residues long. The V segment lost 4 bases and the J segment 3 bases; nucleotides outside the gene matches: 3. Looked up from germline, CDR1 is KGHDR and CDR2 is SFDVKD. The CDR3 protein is CATSDPDRDYGYTF. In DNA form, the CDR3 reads TGTGCCACCAGTGACCCGGACAGGGACTATGGCTACACCTTC.

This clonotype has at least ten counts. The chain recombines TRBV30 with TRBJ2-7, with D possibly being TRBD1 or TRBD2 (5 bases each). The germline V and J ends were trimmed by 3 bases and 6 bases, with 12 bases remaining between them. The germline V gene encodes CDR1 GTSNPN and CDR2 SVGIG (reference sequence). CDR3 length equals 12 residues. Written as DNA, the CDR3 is TGTGCCTGGAGGGATGGGACGGCCGAGCAGTACTTC. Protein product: CAWRDGTAEQYF.

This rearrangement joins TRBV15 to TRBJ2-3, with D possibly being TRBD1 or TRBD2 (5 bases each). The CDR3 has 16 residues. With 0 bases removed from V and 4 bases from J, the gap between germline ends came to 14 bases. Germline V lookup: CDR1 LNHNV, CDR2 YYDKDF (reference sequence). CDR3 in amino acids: CATSRDKDWGSDTQYF. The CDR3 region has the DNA TGTGCCACCAGCAGAGATAAGGATTGGGGGTCAGATACGCAGTATTTT.